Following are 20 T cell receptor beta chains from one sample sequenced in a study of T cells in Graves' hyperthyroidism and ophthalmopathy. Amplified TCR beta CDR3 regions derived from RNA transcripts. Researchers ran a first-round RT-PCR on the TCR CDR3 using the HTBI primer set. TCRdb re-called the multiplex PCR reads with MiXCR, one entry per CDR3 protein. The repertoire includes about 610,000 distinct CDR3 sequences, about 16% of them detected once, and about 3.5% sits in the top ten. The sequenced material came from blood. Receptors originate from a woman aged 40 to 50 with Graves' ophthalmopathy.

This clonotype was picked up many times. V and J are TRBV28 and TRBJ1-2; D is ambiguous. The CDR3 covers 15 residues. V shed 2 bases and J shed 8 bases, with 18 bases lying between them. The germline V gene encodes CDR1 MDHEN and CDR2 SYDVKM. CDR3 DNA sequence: TGTGCCAGCAGTTTACCCCCCCCCCTGGGAAACGGCTACACCTTC. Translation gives CASSLPPPLGNGYTF.

CDR3 amino acids: CASSSSTSGAANTGELFF. The CDR3 DNA follows: TGTGCCAGCAGCTCCTCGACTAGCGGAGCTGCGAACACCGGGGAGCTGTTTTTT. The chain carries TRBV7-6 and TRBJ2-2, with 9 bases fitting TRBD2. Germline CDR1 SGHVS, CDR2 FNYEAQ. V gave up 4 bases and J gave up 0 bases; unmatched junction bases: 9. The CDR3 loop spans 18 amino acids.

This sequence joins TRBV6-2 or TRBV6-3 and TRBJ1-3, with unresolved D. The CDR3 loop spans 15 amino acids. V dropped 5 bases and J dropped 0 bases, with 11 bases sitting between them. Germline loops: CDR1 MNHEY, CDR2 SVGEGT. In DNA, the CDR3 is TGTGCCAGCAGTGCCTTTAAGGACTCTGGAAACACCATATATTTT. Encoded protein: CASSAFKDSGNTIYF.

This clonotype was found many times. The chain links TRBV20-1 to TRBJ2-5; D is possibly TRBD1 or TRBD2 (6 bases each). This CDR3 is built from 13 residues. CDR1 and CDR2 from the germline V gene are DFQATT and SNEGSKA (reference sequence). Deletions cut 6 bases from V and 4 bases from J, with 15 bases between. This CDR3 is CSAPLGGRETQYF. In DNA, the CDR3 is TGCAGTGCCCCTCTGGGGGGCCGAGAGACCCAGTACTTC.

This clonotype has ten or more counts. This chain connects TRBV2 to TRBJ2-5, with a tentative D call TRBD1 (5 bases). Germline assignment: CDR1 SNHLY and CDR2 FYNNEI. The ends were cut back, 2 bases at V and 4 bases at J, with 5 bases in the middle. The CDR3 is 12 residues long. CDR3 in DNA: TGTGCCAGCAGTGAAACAGGAGAGACCCAGTACTTC. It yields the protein CASSETGETQYF.

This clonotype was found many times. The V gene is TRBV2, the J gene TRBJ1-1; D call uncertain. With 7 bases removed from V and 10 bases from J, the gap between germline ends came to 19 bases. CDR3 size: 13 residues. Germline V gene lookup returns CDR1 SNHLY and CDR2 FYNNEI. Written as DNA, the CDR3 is TGTGCCAGCACTTATTATGAGGCCCCTCCAGCTTTCTTT. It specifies CASTYYEAPPAFF.

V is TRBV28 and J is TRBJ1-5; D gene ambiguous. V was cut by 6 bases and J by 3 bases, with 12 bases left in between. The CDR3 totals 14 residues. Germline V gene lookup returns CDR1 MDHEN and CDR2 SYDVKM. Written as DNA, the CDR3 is TGTGCCAGCAGGCCAAGGCGTGACAATCAGCCCCAGCATTTT. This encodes CASRPRRDNQPQHF.

This chain's CDR3 is CASSYFGTGTGSPLHF. As DNA, the CDR3 is TGTGCCAGCAGTTACTTCGGGACAGGGACAGGTTCACCCCTCCACTTT. This chain joins TRBV6-9 and TRBJ1-6; 9 bases agree with TRBD1. The CDR3 has 16 residues. With V trimmed by 3 bases and J by 9 bases, 9 bases remained unmatched. CDR1 is MNHGY and CDR2 is SVAAGI in the germline V gene.

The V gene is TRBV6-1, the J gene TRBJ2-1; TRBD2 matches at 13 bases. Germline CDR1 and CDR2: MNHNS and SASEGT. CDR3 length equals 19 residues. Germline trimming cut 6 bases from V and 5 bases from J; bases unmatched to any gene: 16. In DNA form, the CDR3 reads TGTGCCAGCAGCCTAGGACTAGCGGGAGTACTATCTCGGGACAATGAGCAGTTCTTC. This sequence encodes CASSLGLAGVLSRDNEQFF.

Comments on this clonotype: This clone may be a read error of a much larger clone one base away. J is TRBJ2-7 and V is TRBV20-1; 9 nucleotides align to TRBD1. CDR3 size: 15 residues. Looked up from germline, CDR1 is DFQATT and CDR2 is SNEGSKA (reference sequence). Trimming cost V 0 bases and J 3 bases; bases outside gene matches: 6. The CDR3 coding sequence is TGCAGTGCTAGAGATTGGGGGACAGGGTACTACGAGCAGTACTTC. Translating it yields CSARDWGTGYYEQYF.

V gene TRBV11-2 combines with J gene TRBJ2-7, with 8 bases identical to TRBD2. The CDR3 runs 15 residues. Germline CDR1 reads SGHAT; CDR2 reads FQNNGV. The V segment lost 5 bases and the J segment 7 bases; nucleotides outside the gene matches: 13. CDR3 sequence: CASSLLAAGLYEQYF. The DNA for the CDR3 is TGTGCCAGCAGCCTACTAGCGGCAGGGCTCTATGAGCAGTACTTC.

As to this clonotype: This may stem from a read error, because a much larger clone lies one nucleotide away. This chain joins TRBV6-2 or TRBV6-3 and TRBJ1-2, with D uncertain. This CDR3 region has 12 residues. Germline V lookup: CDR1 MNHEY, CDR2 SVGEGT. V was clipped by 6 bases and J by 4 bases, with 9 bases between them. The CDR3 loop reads CASSYSSYGYTF. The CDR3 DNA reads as TGTGCCAGCAGCTACAGCTCCTATGGCTACACCTTC.

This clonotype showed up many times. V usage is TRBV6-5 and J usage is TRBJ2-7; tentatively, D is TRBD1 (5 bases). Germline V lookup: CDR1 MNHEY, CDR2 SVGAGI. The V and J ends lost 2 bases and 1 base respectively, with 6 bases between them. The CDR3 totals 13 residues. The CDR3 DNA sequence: TGTGCCAGCAGTTACACAGGATCCTACGAGCAGTACTTC. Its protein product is CASSYTGSYEQYF.

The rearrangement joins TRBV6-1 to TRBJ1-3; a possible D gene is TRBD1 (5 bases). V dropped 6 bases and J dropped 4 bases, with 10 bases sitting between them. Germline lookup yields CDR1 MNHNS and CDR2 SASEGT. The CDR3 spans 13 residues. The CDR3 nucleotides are TGTGCCAGCAGACAGGACGGAGGAAACACCATATATTTT. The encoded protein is CASRQDGGNTIYF.

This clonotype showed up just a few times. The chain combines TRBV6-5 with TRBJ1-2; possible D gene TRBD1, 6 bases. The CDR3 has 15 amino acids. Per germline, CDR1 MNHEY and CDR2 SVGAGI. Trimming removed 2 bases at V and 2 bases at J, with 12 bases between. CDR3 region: CASSYGTGRNYGYTF. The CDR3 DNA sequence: TGTGCCAGCAGTTACGGTACAGGGAGAAACTATGGCTACACCTTC.

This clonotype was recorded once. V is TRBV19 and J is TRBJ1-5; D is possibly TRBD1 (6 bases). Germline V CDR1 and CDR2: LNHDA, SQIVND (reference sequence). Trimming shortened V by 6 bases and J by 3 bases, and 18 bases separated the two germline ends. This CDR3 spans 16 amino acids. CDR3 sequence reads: CASRAQGKGDNQPQHF. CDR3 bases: TGTGCCAGTAGGGCACAGGGAAAAGGGGACAATCAGCCCCAGCATTTT.

CDR3 bases: TGTGCCAGCAGCCCCCGGGGGGCAGGGGGTAGATACGAGCAGTACTTC. It is translated as CASSPRGAGGRYEQYF. The gene calls are TRBV28 and TRBJ2-7, with D perhaps TRBD1 or TRBD2 (7 bases each). CDR1 is MDHEN and CDR2 is SYDVKM in the germline V gene. Trimming stripped 6 bases from V and 4 bases from J, with 22 bases between. The CDR3 runs 16 residues. Full variable domain (rest looked up from reference TRBV28 and TRBJ2-7): DVKVTQSSRYLVKRTGEKVFLECVQDMDHENMFWYRQDPGLGLRLIYFSYDVKMKEKGDIPEGYSVSREKKERFSLILESASTNQTSMYLCASSPRGAGGRYEQYFGPGTRLTVT.

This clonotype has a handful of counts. The CDR3 nucleotides are TGTGCCAGCAGACCTGCACAGGGACGCATGAACACTGAAGCTTTCTTT. Its protein product is CASRPAQGRMNTEAFF. This chain uses TRBV7-9 with TRBJ1-1, with D perhaps matching TRBD1 (6 bases). V lost 6 bases and J 0 bases, leaving 17 bases between the germline ends. This CDR3 has 16 residues. The germline V gene has CDR1 SEHNR and CDR2 FQNEAQ (reference sequence).

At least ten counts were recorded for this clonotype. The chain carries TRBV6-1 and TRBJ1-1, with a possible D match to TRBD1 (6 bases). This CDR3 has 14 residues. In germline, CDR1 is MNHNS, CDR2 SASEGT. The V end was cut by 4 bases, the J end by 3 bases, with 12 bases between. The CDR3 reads CASSGRGRDTEAFF. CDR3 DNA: TGTGCCAGCAGTGGCAGGGGTAGGGACACTGAAGCTTTCTTT.

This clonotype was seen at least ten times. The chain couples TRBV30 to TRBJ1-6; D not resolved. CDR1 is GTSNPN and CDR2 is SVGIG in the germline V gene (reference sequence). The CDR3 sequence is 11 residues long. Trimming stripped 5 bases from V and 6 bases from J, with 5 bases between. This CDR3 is CAWSANSPLHF. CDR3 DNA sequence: TGTGCCTGGTCGGCTAATTCACCCCTCCACTTT.